The clone carrying this T cell receptor beta chain was counted between two and nine times. The sample is drawn from a study of blood T cell repertoires in COVID-19. On the study more broadly: Acute-phase and convalescent COVID-19 samples originated in the United States, Italy and Spain.

CDR3 size: 16 residues. V trimming: 1 base; J trimming: 3 bases; junction bases outside the gene matches: 6. Germline assignment: CDR1 MNHEY and CDR2 SMNVEV (reference sequence). The authors' processing: Reference gene primer amplification gave estimated nucleated cell counts. Profiled with immunoSEQ multiplex PCR; TCRdb holds only in-frame clones, not every one. The DNA was the basis for D and trimming; V, J and clone size are from that table. The profile shows 200,000 to 250,000 clones, around 80% of them singletons. V gene TRBV27 combines with J gene TRBJ2-7; 10 nucleotides agree with TRBD1. This receptor was obtained from a woman aged 18-29 years with acute or convalescent COVID-19. The sequenced sample was peripheral blood. As DNA, the CDR3 is TGTGCCAGCAGTTTATGGCCGGGGACAGGGGTCTACGAGCAGTACTTC. Amino acid sequence: CASSLWPGTGVYEQYF.